This T cell receptor beta chain was recorded in a study of CD8 T cells in Susac syndrome. Sequencing targeted TCR beta in blood CD8+ and CD4+ T cells. Negative isolation yielded CD4+ and CD8+ T cells, and FACS enriched TEMRA cells. When the RNA was reverse transcribed, random hexamers were used with an input of about 0.45 to 1 ug. Multiplex PCR with immunoSEQ amplified the TCR beta CDR3 across 54 Vbeta and 13 Jbeta. TCRdb re-called the immunoSEQ multiplex PCR reads with MiXCR, one entry per CDR3 protein. In the table there are around 190,000 distinct CDR3 sequences, 90% to 95% of which are singletons. The sequenced sample consisted of CD4+ T cells from PBMCs. This TCR derives from a human donor in good health.

CDR3 sequence: CSVEDRGLAGGFTGELFF. The CDR3 bases are TGCAGCGTTGAAGATAGGGGACTAGCGGGAGGTTTCACCGGGGAGCTGTTTTTT. This chain connects TRBV29-1 to TRBJ2-2; 15 positions match TRBD2. The CDR3 extends over 18 amino acids. The germline V gene has CDR1 SQVTM and CDR2 ANQGSEA. V gave up 0 bases and J gave up 4 bases; unmatched junction bases: 6.